The 13 T cell receptor beta chains in this list originate from one sample, sequenced in a study of OX40 agonist ivuxolimab in advanced cancers. Some clones are missing from TCRdb's copy, which holds only in-frame ones; the method was immunoSEQ multiplex PCR. The sample carries tens of thousands of clones, roughly 90% recorded once. Sequenced material: CD4+ or CD8+ T cells sorted from blood, taken in a trial of the OX40 agonist ivuxolimab. These receptor sequences come from an adult with an advanced solid tumor such as melanoma, head and neck, liver or kidney cancer.

This sequence joins TRBV29-1 and TRBJ2-1, with 16 bases fitting TRBD2. CDR1 is SQVTM and CDR2 is ANQGSEA in the germline V gene. With 7 bases clipped from V and 5 bases from J, the junction kept 8 bases outside the gene matches. This CDR3 has 16 residues. CDR3 loop: CSGSGGLAGGDNEQFF. The CDR3 DNA reads as TGCAGCGGAAGCGGGGGACTAGCGGGAGGGGACAATGAGCAGTTCTTC.

The sample holds one count of this clone. The rearrangement joins TRBV28 to TRBJ2-7, with D hard to call. The CDR3 loop spans 12 amino acids. V lost 6 bases and J 0 bases, leaving 6 bases between the germline ends. The germline CDR1 and CDR2 sequences are MDHEN and SYDVKM. This chain's CDR3 is CASRQSSYEQYF. The CDR3 coding sequence is TGTGCCAGCAGACAGAGCTCCTACGAGCAGTACTTC.

The DNA for the CDR3 is TGTGCCACCAGCACGAGAAGACAGGTGGGGTTGGAGACCCAGTACTTC. Translation gives CATSTRRQVGLETQYF. The gene calls are TRBV15 and TRBJ2-5, with D possibly matching TRBD1 (6 bases). The CDR3 loop spans 16 amino acids. V lost 4 bases and J lost 5, with 20 bases in between. The V gene's germline CDR1 is LNHNV and CDR2 YYDKDF (reference sequence).

CDR3: CASAMGGTQGEKLFF. In DNA form, the CDR3 reads TGTGCCAGCGCCATGGGGGGGACCCAGGGGGAAAAACTGTTTTTT. The V gene is TRBV6-5, the J gene TRBJ1-4; D might be TRBD1 (6 bases). The V and J ends lost 8 bases and 8 bases respectively, with 21 bases between them. The CDR3 is 15 residues long. CDR1 and CDR2 (germline): MNHEY, SVGAGI.

This clone showed up just a few times. V gene TRBV11-2 combines with J gene TRBJ1-2, with a weak D call TRBD1 (5 bases). The CDR3 is 13 residues long. V was cut by 5 bases and J by 7 bases, with 14 bases left in between. Germline V lookup: CDR1 SGHAT, CDR2 FQNNGV. The CDR3 spells CASSPQMGGGYTF. The DNA of the CDR3 is TGTGCCAGCAGCCCACAAATGGGGGGTGGCTACACCTTC.

The chain employs TRBV19 and TRBJ2-5; TRBD1 agrees at 7 bases. The germline V gene encodes CDR1 LNHDA and CDR2 SQIVND (reference sequence). The CDR3 consists of 16 residues. The V and J ends lost 5 bases and 2 bases, in that order; junction bases with no gene match: 11. The CDR3, as DNA: TGTGCCAGTAGTCTTGGCCCAGGGGGACCTCAAGAGACCCAGTACTTC. It is translated as CASSLGPGGPQETQYF.

This clone is a singleton in its sample. This chain links TRBV2 with TRBJ1-4; TRBD1 might be the D (5 bases). Germline CDR1 SNHLY, CDR2 FYNNEI. This CDR3 spans 15 amino acids. V dropped 4 bases and J dropped 3 bases, with 12 bases sitting between them. The CDR3 is CASSGDGGANEKLFF. CDR3 nucleotide sequence: TGTGCCAGCAGTGGCGATGGGGGGGCTAATGAAAAACTGTTTTTT.

V gene TRBV21-1 combines with J gene TRBJ1-1. TRBV21-1 is a listed pseudogene. This CDR3 spans 10 amino acids. The CDR3 here is CASKRTEAFF. The CDR3 nucleotides read TGTGCCAGCAAGAGGACTGAAGCTTTCTTT.

This clone was found once. V and J are TRBV9 and TRBJ2-7; 8 bases align to TRBD1. This CDR3 is 15 amino acids long. Germline CDR1 reads SGDLS; CDR2 reads YYNGEE. The ends lost 0 bases at V and 3 bases at J; junction bases unmatched: 5. The CDR3 spells CASSVGLGTGYEQYF. The DNA of the CDR3 is TGTGCCAGCAGCGTAGGTTTGGGGACAGGCTACGAGCAGTACTTC.

V usage is TRBV6-1 and J usage is TRBJ1-4; 8 nucleotides match TRBD1. Germline-derived CDR1 and CDR2 are MNHNS and SASEGT. With V trimmed by 2 bases and J by 5 bases, 4 bases remained unmatched. The CDR3 is made up of 15 amino acids. The CDR3 coding sequence is TGTGCCAGCAGTGAACAGGGGGCTTCGAATGAAAAACTGTTTTTT. Its translation: CASSEQGASNEKLFF.

This sequence joins TRBV27 and TRBJ1-1, with 9 bases matching TRBD1. In germline, CDR1 is MNHEY, CDR2 SMNVEV (reference sequence). Trimming took 6 bases from V and 4 from J; bases not matched to a gene: 3. This CDR3 has 13 amino acids. The CDR3 region has the DNA TGTGCCAGCAGACAGGACAGGGGCACTGAAGCTTTCTTT. Protein sequence: CASRQDRGTEAFF.

This rearrangement joins TRBV4-1 to TRBJ1-2; TRBD1 matches at 11 bases. V was pared by 0 bases and J by 4 bases, with 7 bases of the junction left unmatched. The CDR3 is 17 amino acids. Germline V gene lookup returns CDR1 MGHRA and CDR2 YSYEKL. CDR3 amino acids: CASSQELDRGLAYGYTF. DNA of the CDR3: TGCGCCAGCAGCCAAGAATTGGACAGGGGGCTCGCCTATGGCTACACCTTC.

This chain links TRBV2 with TRBJ1-6; D is ambiguous. Trimming removed 7 bases at V and 4 bases at J, with 14 bases between. Looked up from germline, CDR1 is SNHLY and CDR2 is FYNNEI. The CDR3 totals 15 residues. The CDR3 bases are TGTGCCAGCATAGCGGAATCAGTTTATAATTCACCCCTCCACTTT. Residues: CASIAESVYNSPLHF.